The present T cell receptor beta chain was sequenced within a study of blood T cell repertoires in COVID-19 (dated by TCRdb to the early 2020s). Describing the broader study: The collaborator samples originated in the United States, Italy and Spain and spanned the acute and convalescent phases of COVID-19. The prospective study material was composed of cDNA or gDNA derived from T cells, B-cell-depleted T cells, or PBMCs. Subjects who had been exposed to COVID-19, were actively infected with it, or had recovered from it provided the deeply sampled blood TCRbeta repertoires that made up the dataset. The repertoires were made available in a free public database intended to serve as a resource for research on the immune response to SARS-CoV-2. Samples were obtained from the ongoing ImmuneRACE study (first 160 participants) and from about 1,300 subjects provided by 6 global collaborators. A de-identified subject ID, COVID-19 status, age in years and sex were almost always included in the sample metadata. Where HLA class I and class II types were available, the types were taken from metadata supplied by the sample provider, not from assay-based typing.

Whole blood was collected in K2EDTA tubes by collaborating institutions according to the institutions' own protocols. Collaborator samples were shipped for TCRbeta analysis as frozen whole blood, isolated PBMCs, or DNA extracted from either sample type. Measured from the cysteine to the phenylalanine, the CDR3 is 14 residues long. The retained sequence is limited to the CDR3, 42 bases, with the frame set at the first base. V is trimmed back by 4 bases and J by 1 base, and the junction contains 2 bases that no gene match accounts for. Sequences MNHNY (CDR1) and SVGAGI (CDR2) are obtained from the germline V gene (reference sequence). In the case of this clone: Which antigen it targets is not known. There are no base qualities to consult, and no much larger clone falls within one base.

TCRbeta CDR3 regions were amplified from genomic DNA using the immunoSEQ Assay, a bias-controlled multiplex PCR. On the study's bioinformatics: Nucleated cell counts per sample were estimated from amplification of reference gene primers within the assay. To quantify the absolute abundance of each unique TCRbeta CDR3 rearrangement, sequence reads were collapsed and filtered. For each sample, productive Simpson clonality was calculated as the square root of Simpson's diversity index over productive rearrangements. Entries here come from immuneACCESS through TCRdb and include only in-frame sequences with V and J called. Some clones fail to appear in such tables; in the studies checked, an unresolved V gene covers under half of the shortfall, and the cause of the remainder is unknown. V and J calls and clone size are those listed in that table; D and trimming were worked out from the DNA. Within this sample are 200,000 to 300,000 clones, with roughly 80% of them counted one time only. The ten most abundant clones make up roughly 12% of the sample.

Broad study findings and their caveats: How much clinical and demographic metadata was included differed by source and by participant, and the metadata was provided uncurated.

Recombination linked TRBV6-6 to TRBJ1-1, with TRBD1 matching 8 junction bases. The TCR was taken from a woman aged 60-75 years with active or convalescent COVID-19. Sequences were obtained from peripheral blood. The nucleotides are TGTGCCAGCAGTTGGGGACAGGAGAACACTGAAGCTTTCTTT. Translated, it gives CASSWGQENTEAFF.